This entry concerns a single T cell receptor beta chain. Its cognate antigen has yet to be identified. Per-base qualities were not stored, and no clone one base away is much larger. Receptor amplification or capture employed the immunoSEQ multiplex PCR assay. For most patients, genomic DNA was isolated with the Qiagen DNeasy Blood and Tissue Kit and shipped frozen to Adaptive Biotechnologies for TCR sequencing. For most patients, genomic DNA was subjected to high-throughput TCR-beta CDR3 sequencing by Adaptive Biotechnologies. The study's processing was this. TCR sequencing data were retrieved from Adaptive's ImmunoSEQ software for about 17 patients, whereas a few other patients were processed with MiXCR and VDJtools. CD4 versus CD8 sorting errors were corrected by removing sequences found in both subsets at a frequency ratio below 5:1. Because the origin of CDR3 nucleotide sequences shared between donor and recipient could not be assigned, those sequences were removed. At least 2-fold expansion over unstimulated cells and a minimum CFSE-low frequency of 0.002% (template counts) or 0.001% (read counts) were required for clones to be classified as alloreactive. Clones detected in sequenced pre-transplant spleen, lymph node, or MLR CFSE-low populations of the donor or recipient were defined as mappable. The cumulative frequency of alloreactive clones was calculated as a percentage of all sequences, weighted by copy number. TCRdb took this table from immuneACCESS and kept in-frame rearrangements with V and J called. Such tables lack part of the clones; where checked against another copy, unresolved V genes explain under half of the gap, and the rest is unexplained. V and J calls and clone size are as listed in that table; D and trimming were resolved from the DNA. Counted in this sample were more than 95,000 clones; roughly 93% of them appeared once. The top ten clones comprise 0.95% to 1.5% of the sample.

The CDR1 and CDR2 encoded by the germline V gene are SGDLS and YYNGEE. Trimming leaves V shorter by 4 bases and J shorter by 7 bases, with the junction holding 9 bases beyond the gene matches. The CDR3 runs 15 amino acids, cysteine and phenylalanine included. The read is trimmed to its CDR3 DNA, 45 bases read in frame from base 1. The sample belongs to a study of graft-versus-host responses after intestinal transplantation (dated by TCRdb to about 2021). With regard to the full study: The transplants that recipients got were multivisceral, liver-intestinal, or isolated intestinal. All recipients received anti-thymocyte globulin induction followed by maintenance tacrolimus and steroids for around three years. Graft-versus-host and host-versus-graft alloreactive T cell clones were tracked in the graft, circulation and bone marrow after intestinal transplantation using bulk TCR-beta CDR3 sequencing. Alloreactive clones were identified by sequencing pre-transplant mixed lymphocyte reaction products and comparing these products with unstimulated pre-transplant donor and recipient T cells. The cohort enrolled around 25 intestinal transplant recipients including one retransplant, and a few patients lacking pretransplant specimens were excluded. A peak of at least 4% donor T cells among recipient peripheral blood mononuclear cells was the definition used for donor T cell macrochimerism. Rather than being sequenced by the commercial service, samples from a few later patients were sequenced in-house on an Illumina MiSeq and processed with MiXCR.

Beyond this particular receptor, the publication reports: Peak levels of circulating GvH clones were associated with declines in HvG clones early after transplant. In patients with donor T cell macrochimerism, the allografts had high GvH to HvG T cell clonal ratios. The conclusions were limited by the relatively low number and heterogeneity of the intestinal transplant patients. GvH clones turned up in recipient bone marrow, with some appearing earlier in ileal mucosa or blood, a pattern consistent with an intestinal mucosal origin.

This sample's time point label indicates: cells obtained before transplantation from donor or recipient. CD3+CD4+ and CD3+CD8+ populations were FACS-sorted from unstimulated pre-transplant donor and recipient cells taken from spleen or lymph nodes. This sequence was found in a human donor who received an intestinal transplant. The sample was unstimulated CD8+ T cells sorted from spleen or lymph node cells, taken before intestinal transplant. The chain links TRBV9 with TRBJ2-7, with 12 bases matching TRBD1. Here is the DNA: TGTGCCAGCAGCACCAGCGGGACAGGGGGCCGGGAGCAGTACTTC. Translation gives CASSTSGTGGREQYF.